This T cell receptor (beta chain) came from a study of graft-versus-host responses after intestinal transplantation. Study details: Grafts were multivisceral, liver-intestinal, or isolated intestinal.

Using immunoSEQ multiplex PCR, the repertoire was profiled, and TCRdb retains in-frame clones only, with some absent. The table lists about 100,000 clones, roughly 87% of them singletons. Points on this clone: Its antigen is as yet unknown.

Germline CDR1 is MGHRA and CDR2 is YSYEKL. There are 15 residues in the CDR3. The V end lost 4 bases, the J end lost 2 bases, and 14 bases lay between the germline ends. The source is a human donor who was the organ donor for an intestinal transplant. The chain is built from TRBV4-1 and TRBJ1-2; D is uncertain. Sequencing used unstimulated CD4+ T cells sorted from spleen or lymph node cells, obtained before transplant. CDR3 protein: CASSLPGGRNYGYTF. CDR3 in DNA: TGCGCCAGCAGCCTACCGGGTGGCAGAAACTATGGCTACACCTTC.